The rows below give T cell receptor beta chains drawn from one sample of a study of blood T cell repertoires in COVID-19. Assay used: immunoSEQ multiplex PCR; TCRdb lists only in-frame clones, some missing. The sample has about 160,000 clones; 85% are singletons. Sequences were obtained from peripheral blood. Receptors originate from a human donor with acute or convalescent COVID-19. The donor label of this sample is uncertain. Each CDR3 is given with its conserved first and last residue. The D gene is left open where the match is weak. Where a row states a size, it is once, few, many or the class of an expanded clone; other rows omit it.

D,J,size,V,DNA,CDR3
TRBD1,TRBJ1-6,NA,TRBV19,TGTGCCAGTAGTAGGGACAGGGGATCGGTGCAAAGAGGTTCACCCCTCCACTTT,CASSRDRGSVQRGSPLHF
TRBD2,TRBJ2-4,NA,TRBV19,TGTGCCAGTAGTAGGGGACTAGCGGGGGCCTTTGGAGACATTCAGTACTTC,CASSRGLAGAFGDIQYF
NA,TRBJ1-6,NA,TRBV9,TGTGCCAGCAGCGGGGCCCAGGGGAATAATTCACCCCTCCACTTT,CASSGAQGNNSPLHF
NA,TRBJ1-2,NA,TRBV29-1,TGCAGCGTCGATGGCAGGGGCGACCCTTCTGGCTACACCTTC,CSVDGRGDPSGYTF
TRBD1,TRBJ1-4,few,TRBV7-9,TGTGCCAGCAGCTTAGGACCCGGACAGGGGAATGAAAAACTGTTTTTT,CASSLGPGQGNEKLFF
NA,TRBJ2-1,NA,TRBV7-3,TGTGCCAGCAGCCGAAACAGGGAAAGTGAGCAGTTCTTC,CASSRNRESEQFF
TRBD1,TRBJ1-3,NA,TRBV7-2,TGTGCCAGCAGCTTTCCGGGGGACAGCTCTGGAAACACCATATATTTT,CASSFPGDSSGNTIYF
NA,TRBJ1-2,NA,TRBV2,TGTGCCAGCAGTGTAGGTGCGACAGGTACCATGGGCTACACCTTC,CASSVGATGTMGYTF
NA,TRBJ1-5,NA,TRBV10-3,TGTGCCATCAGTGAGGGCAGGGTGAGTGCCAATCAGCCCCAGCATTTT,CAISEGRVSANQPQHF
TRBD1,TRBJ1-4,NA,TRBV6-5,TGTGCCACAGGGACAGGAGCTGCAACTAATGAAAAACTGTTTTTT,CATGTGAATNEKLFF
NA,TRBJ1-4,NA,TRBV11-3,TGTGCCAGCAGCTTTCCGACAGCAACTAATGAAAAACTGTTTTTT,CASSFPTATNEKLFF
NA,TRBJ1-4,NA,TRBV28,TGTGCCAGCAGTTCGCCAGCAACTAATGAAAAACTGTTTTTT,CASSSPATNEKLFF
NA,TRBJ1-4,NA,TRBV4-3,TGCGCCAGCAGCCAAGATATCGGTCTTAATGAAAAACTGTTTTTT,CASSQDIGLNEKLFF
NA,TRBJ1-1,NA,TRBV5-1,TGCGCCAGCAGCTTGGGGAGCATGAACACTGAAGCTTTCTTT,CASSLGSMNTEAFF
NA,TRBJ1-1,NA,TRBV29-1,TGCAGCGTTGATAGGAAGGAACAGGTCGGAGCTTTCTTT,CSVDRKEQVGAFF
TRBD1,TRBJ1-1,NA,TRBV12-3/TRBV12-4,TGTGCCAGCAGTAACAGGGGTCCTGAAGCTTTCTTT,CASSNRGPEAFF
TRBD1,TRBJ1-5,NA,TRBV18,TGTGCCAGCTCCCTTGGACAGGGGGCGGGCAATCAGCCCCAGCATTTT,CASSLGQGAGNQPQHF
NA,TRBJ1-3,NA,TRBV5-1,TGCGCCAGCAGCTTGGCCGGGGGGCTAGAAAACACCATATATTTT,CASSLAGGLENTIYF
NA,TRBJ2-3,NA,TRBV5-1,TGCGCCAGCAGCGTACGGTTCGATGGCACAGATACGCAGTATTTT,CASSVRFDGTDTQYF
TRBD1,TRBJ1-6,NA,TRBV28,TGTGCCAGCGGGGACAGGGCGACTGCACCCCTCCACTTT,CASGDRATAPLHF
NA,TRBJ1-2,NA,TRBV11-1,TGTGCCAGCAGCTTCTTGGGAGGGTATGGCTACACCTTC,CASSFLGGYGYTF
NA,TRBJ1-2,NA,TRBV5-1,TGCGCCAGCAGCCTAGACAGCGTTAACTATGGCTACACCTTC,CASSLDSVNYGYTF
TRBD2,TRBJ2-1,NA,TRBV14,TGTGCCAGCAGCCCTACCTGGGGAGGGGAACAGTTCTTC,CASSPTWGGEQFF
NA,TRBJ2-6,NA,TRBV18,TGTGCCAGCTCACCGGGGCCCTCTGGGGCCAACGTCCTGACTTTC,CASSPGPSGANVLTF
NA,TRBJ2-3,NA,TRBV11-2,TGTGCCAGCAGCTTAGATCCCCCAGGGCCTAGCACAGATACGCAGTATTTT,CASSLDPPGPSTDTQYF
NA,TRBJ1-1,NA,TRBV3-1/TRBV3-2,TGTGCCAGCAGCTCCCGAGGCGCGAGGAACACTGAAGCTTTCTTT,CASSSRGARNTEAFF
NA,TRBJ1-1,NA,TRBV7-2,TGTGCCAGCAGCAAAGGACGGGAGAACACTGAAGCTTTCTTT,CASSKGRENTEAFF
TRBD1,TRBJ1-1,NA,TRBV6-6,TGTGCCAGCAGCGACACCGGACAGGTCGGGGATGAAGCTTTCTTT,CASSDTGQVGDEAFF
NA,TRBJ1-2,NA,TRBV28,TGTGCCAGCAGTCGCACCCCTGGGGGGGCGGGTGGCTACACCTTC,CASSRTPGGAGGYTF
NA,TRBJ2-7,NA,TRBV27,TGTGCCAGCACTCGTACAGGGATGGGCCCCGGCGAGCAGTACTTC,CASTRTGMGPGEQYF
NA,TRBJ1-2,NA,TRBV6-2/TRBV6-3,TGTGCCAGCAGCCAGACAGAATTCTATGGCTACACCTTC,CASSQTEFYGYTF
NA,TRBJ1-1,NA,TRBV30,TGTGCCTGGAGCCGGACGGGGATGAACACTGAAGCTTTCTTT,CAWSRTGMNTEAFF
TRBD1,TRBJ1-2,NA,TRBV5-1,TGCGCCAGCAGCTCCTCCTCCAGGGGGCAAGGCTACACCTTC,CASSSSSRGQGYTF
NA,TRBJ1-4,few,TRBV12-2,TGTGCAAGTCGCTTATGCGGGAGGGAGGAGGAAAAACTGTTTTTT,CASRLCGREEEKLFF
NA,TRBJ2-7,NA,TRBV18,TGTGCCAGCGCCGGGAGTACCTACGAGCAGTACTTC,CASAGSTYEQYF
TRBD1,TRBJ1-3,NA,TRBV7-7,TGTGCCAGCAGCCCGGACAGGGGAAGCTCTGGAAACACCATATATTTT,CASSPDRGSSGNTIYF
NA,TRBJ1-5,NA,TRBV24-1,TGTGCCACCAGTGAGGAGGGGCCCGGCCAGCCCCAGCATTTT,CATSEEGPGQPQHF
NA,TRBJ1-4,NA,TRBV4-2,TGTGCCAGCAGCCAAGAGGGAGTCAGAACAACTAATGAAAAACTGTTTTTT,CASSQEGVRTTNEKLFF
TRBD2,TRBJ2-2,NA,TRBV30,TGTGCCGTCCTGGCGGGGGGGGTAACCGGGGAGCTGTTTTTT,CAVLAGGVTGELFF
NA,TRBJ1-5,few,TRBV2,TGTGCCAGCAGGAAAACAGGGAATAGCAATCAGCCCCAGCATTTT,CASRKTGNSNQPQHF
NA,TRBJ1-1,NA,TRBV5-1,TGCGCCAGCAGCCTTGGGGGGACCATGAACACTGAAGCTTTCTTT,CASSLGGTMNTEAFF
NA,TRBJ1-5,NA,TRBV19,TGTGCCAGTTGTATGGGTGGGGGAGGGCAGCCCCAGCATTTT,CASCMGGGGQPQHF
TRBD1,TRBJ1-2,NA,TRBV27,TGTGCCAGCAGAAGGACAGGGCCTAACTATGGCTACACCTTC,CASRRTGPNYGYTF
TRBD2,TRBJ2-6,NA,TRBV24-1,TGTGCCAGTTCAGGCGGGGGTTGGGGGGCCAACGTCCTGACTTTC,CASSGGGWGANVLTF
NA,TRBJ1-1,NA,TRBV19,TGTGCCAGTAGACAGGGCCTGCAGGACACTGAAGCTTTCTTT,CASRQGLQDTEAFF
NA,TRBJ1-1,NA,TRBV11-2,TGTGCCAGCAGCTTAGCACAGTACACTGAAGCTTTCTTT,CASSLAQYTEAFF
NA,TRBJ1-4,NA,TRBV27,TGTGCCAGCAGTCTCAGGTGGTCCACTAATGAAAAACTGTTTTTT,CASSLRWSTNEKLFF
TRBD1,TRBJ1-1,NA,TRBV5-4,TGTGCCAGCAGCCTGAGACAGGGGGCGGGGAACACTGAAGCTTTCTTT,CASSLRQGAGNTEAFF
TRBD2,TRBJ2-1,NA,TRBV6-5,TGTGCCAGCAGTTACTCAGCGGGGACCTACAATGAGCAGTTCTTC,CASSYSAGTYNEQFF
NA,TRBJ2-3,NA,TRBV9,TGTGCCAGCAGCGTAGACGGGGGATACGGCACAGATACGCAGTATTTT,CASSVDGGYGTDTQYF
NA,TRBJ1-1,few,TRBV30,TGTGCCTGGAGTGCCTACAGGGTGAACACTGAAGCTTTCTTT,CAWSAYRVNTEAFF
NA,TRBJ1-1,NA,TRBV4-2,TGTGCCAGCAGCCGACAGAACACTGAAGCTTTCTTT,CASSRQNTEAFF
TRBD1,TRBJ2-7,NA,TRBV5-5,TGTGCCAGCAGCCGTGACAGGGGGCTAATCACTTACGAGCAGTACTTC,CASSRDRGLITYEQYF
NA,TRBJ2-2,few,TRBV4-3,TGCGCCAGCAGCCAAGGGACTACCGACGGGGAGCTGTTTTTT,CASSQGTTDGELFF
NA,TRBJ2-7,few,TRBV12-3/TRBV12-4,TGTGCCAGCAGTCCCTACGGGGAGCGGGAGCAGTACTTC,CASSPYGEREQYF
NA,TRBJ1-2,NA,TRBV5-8,TGTGCCAGCAGCTATCTCGACGAGGACTATGGCTACACCTTC,CASSYLDEDYGYTF
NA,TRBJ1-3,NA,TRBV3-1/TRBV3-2,TGTGCCAGCAGCCCACTGCAAAACACCATATATTTT,CASSPLQNTIYF
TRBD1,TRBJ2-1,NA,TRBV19,TGTGCCAGTAGGGTGGACAGGAGCTCCTACAATGAGCAGTTCTTC,CASRVDRSSYNEQFF